A single sample gave rise to the 6 T cell receptor beta chains below, sequenced in a study of CD8 T cells in Susac syndrome. RNA totalling roughly 0.45 to 1 ug underwent reverse transcription with random hexamers. TCRdb processed the immunoSEQ multiplex PCR reads anew with MiXCR; each CDR3 protein has one entry. The table includes 100,000 to 150,000 distinct CDR3 sequences, around 96% detected once. The sequenced sample was CD8+ T cells from PBMCs. The receptors originated from a human donor with Susac syndrome.

The rearrangement links TRBV15 to TRBJ1-1; D is unresolved. Germline CDR1 is LNHNV and CDR2 is YYDKDF (reference sequence). Trimming pared 6 bases from V and 3 bases from J, leaving 11 bases between. CDR3 length: 13 residues. DNA for the CDR3: TGTGCCACCAGGAACCGTGGGGACACTGAAGCTTTCTTT. Translation: CATRNRGDTEAFF.

This chain connects TRBV2 to TRBJ1-5; perhaps TRBD1 as D (6 bases). The CDR3 runs 15 residues. Trimming took 6 bases from V and 3 from J, leaving 15 bases between them. Germline CDR1 is SNHLY and CDR2 is FYNNEI. CDR3 loop: CASRVWTGHNQPQHF. CDR3 nucleotide sequence: TGTGCCAGCAGAGTCTGGACGGGACACAATCAGCCCCAGCATTTT.

The rearrangement joins TRBV5-4 to TRBJ2-5, with 8 bases that match TRBD1. The CDR3 sequence is 15 residues long. CDR1 SGHNT and CDR2 YYREEE come from the germline V gene (reference sequence). V was pared by 5 bases and J by 2 bases, with 8 bases of the junction left unmatched. CDR3 sequence reads: CASSPRDRTQETQYF. The CDR3 region has the DNA TGTGCCAGCAGTCCCCGGGACAGGACTCAAGAGACCCAGTACTTC.

The chain recombines TRBV6-1 with TRBJ2-1, with D hard to call. The germline CDR1 and CDR2 sequences are MNHNS and SASEGT. The V end was cut by 3 bases, the J end by 0 bases, with 12 bases between. CDR3 size: 16 residues. As DNA, the CDR3 is TGTGCCAGCAGTGAGGCATGGCAAATCTCCTACAATGAGCAGTTCTTC. Protein product: CASSEAWQISYNEQFF.

The V call is TRBV29-1, the J call TRBJ1-1; 7 nucleotides match TRBD1. Looked up from germline, CDR1 is SQVTM and CDR2 is ANQGSEA. The CDR3 is 14 residues long. The V and J ends lost 5 bases and 4 bases, in that order; junction bases with no gene match: 10. The CDR3 is CSVHKTGESTEAFF. The CDR3 region has the DNA TGCAGCGTTCACAAAACAGGGGAAAGCACTGAAGCTTTCTTT.

V and J are TRBV9 and TRBJ2-3, with D possibly being TRBD2 (5 bases). Germline V gives CDR1 SGDLS, CDR2 YYNGEE. V lost 0 bases, J lost 4 bases, and 9 bases lay in between. There are 14 residues in the CDR3. The CDR3 DNA sequence: TGTGCCAGCAGCGTAGGGATAGCGTCAGATACGCAGTATTTT. It is translated as CASSVGIASDTQYF.